This TCR beta chain was found in a study of blood T cell repertoires in COVID-19. In the case of this clone: Other DNA sequences in this sample translate to the same CDR3.

A case of COVID-19 had been met by exposed participants within 2 weeks before study entry. Here immunoSEQ multiplex PCR was the method, and the copy in TCRdb shows in-frame clones only, minus some. The sample carries 330,000 or so clones, approximately 91% recorded once. Trimming shortened V by 1 base and J by 3 bases, and 3 bases separated the two germline ends. The CDR3 has 12 amino acids. The germline V gene encodes CDR1 MDHEN and CDR2 SYDVKM. The sequence was collected from a woman younger than 45 who had been exposed to COVID-19. Sequenced sample: PBMCs or T cells enriched from blood (not recorded which). The chain combines TRBV28 with TRBJ1-2; no firm D call. CDR3 in DNA: TGTGCCAGCAGTTTATCGGACTATGGCTACACCTTC. This encodes CASSLSDYGYTF.